Presented here are 30 T cell receptor beta chains from one specimen sequenced in a study of OX40 agonist ivuxolimab in advanced cancers. Sequencing was performed with immunoSEQ multiplex PCR; in TCRdb, only in-frame clones are kept and a portion is missing. Here the sample spans about 73,000 clones, 85% being singletons. Sample: CD4+ or CD8+ T cells sorted from blood, taken in a trial of the OX40 agonist ivuxolimab. These receptors all come from an adult with an advanced solid tumor such as melanoma, head and neck, liver or kidney cancer.

This rearrangement joins TRBV7-2 to TRBJ1-2, with TRBD1 as a possible D gene (6 bases). The V gene lost 1 base and the J gene lost 2 bases, with 20 bases spanning the gap. Germline values: CDR1 SGHTA, CDR2 FQGNSA. This CDR3 region has 18 residues. CDR3: CASSLVWQADRPNYGYTF. CDR3 in DNA: TGTGCCAGCAGCTTAGTCTGGCAGGCTGACAGGCCAAACTATGGCTACACCTTC.

This chain uses TRBV4-3 with TRBJ1-4, with 7 bases fitting TRBD1. This CDR3 spans 15 amino acids. With 1 base clipped from V and 5 bases from J, the junction kept 4 bases outside the gene matches. Germline V CDR1 and CDR2: LGHNA, YSLEER. In DNA, the CDR3 is TGCGCCAGCAGCCAAGGGGGACAGTGGAATGAAAAACTGTTTTTT. As protein: CASSQGGQWNEKLFF.

The chain couples TRBV5-4 to TRBJ2-7, with TRBD2 matching over 8 bases. Germline CDR1 SGHNT, CDR2 YYREEE (reference sequence). The CDR3 is made up of 15 amino acids. Trimming removed 7 bases from V and 6 bases from J; junction bases left unmatched: 15. CDR3 DNA: TGTGCCAGCTGCCCGCGGGCGGGGGGTCTCTGCGAGCAGTACTTC. This gives the protein CASCPRAGGLCEQYF.

The genes are TRBV7-2 and TRBJ1-2, with 7 bases matching TRBD1. The CDR3 length is 16 residues. J gave up 4 bases and V 5 bases, and 13 bases lay outside the gene matches. The germline V gene has CDR1 SGHTA and CDR2 FQGNSA. The CDR3 region is CASSPSGTAKLYGYTF. The DNA of the CDR3 is TGTGCCAGCAGCCCTTCCGGGACAGCGAAACTCTATGGCTACACCTTC.

The chain couples TRBV7-9 to TRBJ2-1; 8 nucleotides agree with TRBD1. Per the germline V gene, CDR1 is SEHNR and CDR2 is FQNEAQ (reference sequence). The length of the CDR3 is 14 residues. V trimming: 5 bases; J trimming: 10 bases; junction bases outside the gene matches: 10. The CDR3: CASSRQRDRWEQFF. For the CDR3, the DNA is TGTGCCAGCAGCCGCCAAAGGGACAGGTGGGAGCAGTTCTTC. Using reference TRBV7-9 and TRBJ2-1 for the parts outside the CDR3, the full variable domain is DTGVSQNPRHKITKRGQNVTFRCDPISEHNRLYWYRQTLGQGPEFLTYFQNEAQLEKSRLLSDRFSAERPKGSFSTLEIQRTEQGDSAMYLCASSRQRDRWEQFFGPGTRLTVL.

The chain is built from TRBV19 and TRBJ1-5, with 8 bases that match TRBD1. The trim removed 3 bases at V and 6 bases at J, leaving 4 bases unmatched. The CDR3 consists of 14 residues. Germline V lookup: CDR1 LNHDA, CDR2 SQIVND (reference sequence). DNA for the CDR3: TGTGCCAGTAGTATTAGTACAGGGGGTCAGCCCCAGCATTTT. As protein: CASSISTGGQPQHF.

The CDR3 spells CASSSTSLSGTVADTQYF. The DNA of the CDR3 is TGTGCCAGCAGCTCGACCTCCCTCTCCGGGACAGTGGCAGATACGCAGTATTTT. The gene calls are TRBV11-2 and TRBJ2-3, with 7 bases that match TRBD1. Germline V gene data show CDR1 as SGHAT and CDR2 as FQNNGV. There are 18 residues in the CDR3. The J segment lost 4 bases and the V segment lost 4 bases, leaving 17 bases of the junction unmatched.

In DNA form, the CDR3 reads TGTGCCAGCAGTTACTCGAGCCTAAACTTAGGATACGAGCAGTACTTC. This sequence encodes CASSYSSLNLGYEQYF. This sequence joins TRBV6-5 and TRBJ2-7, with D unresolved. CDR1 and CDR2 (germline): MNHEY, SVGAGI. Trimming took 0 bases from V and 4 from J, leaving 16 bases between them. The CDR3 has 16 residues.

This rearrangement joins TRBV27 to TRBJ1-1, with D unclear. V dropped 7 bases and J dropped 5 bases, with 17 bases sitting between them. The length of the CDR3 is 14 residues. Germline values: CDR1 MNHEY, CDR2 SMNVEV (reference sequence). This chain's CDR3 is CASNIGRRDTEAFF. CDR3 sequence (DNA): TGTGCCAGCAACATAGGACGAAGGGATACTGAAGCTTTCTTT.

This clone was picked up one time. The V gene is TRBV6-4, the J gene TRBJ1-1; possibly TRBD1 for D (6 bases). Germline V gene data show CDR1 as MRHNA and CDR2 as SNTAGT. The CDR3 extends over 13 amino acids. Trimming removed 7 bases from V and 11 bases from J, with 20 bases in between. CDR3 DNA sequence: TGTGCCAGCATCCAGCCACGGGGGCGAGGGGCTTTCTTT. This codes for CASIQPRGRGAFF.

In its sample, this clone was seen a few times. The chain joins TRBV7-6 to TRBJ1-1, with no clear D. Germline V gene sequence: CDR1 SGHVS, CDR2 FNYEAQ. CDR3 length: 15 amino acids. V gave up 2 bases and J gave up 6 bases, with 16 bases separating them. CDR3 nucleotide sequence: TGTGCCAGCAGCTTAATGGACGGAGGTAAACCTGAAGCTTTCTTT. This encodes CASSLMDGGKPEAFF.

This chain joins TRBV7-8 and TRBJ1-6; D is unresolved. Germline CDR1 SGHVS, CDR2 FQNEAQ. V lost 5 bases, J lost 7 bases, and 18 bases lay in between. The length of the CDR3 is 16 residues. CDR3 amino acids: CASSPASYTENSPLHF. Here the CDR3 DNA reads TGTGCCAGCAGCCCGGCCTCCTACACCGAGAATTCACCCCTCCACTTT.

The CDR3 nucleotides are TGTGCCAGCAGCCCCTTACCCGGGTCGGAAAAGGGAAACACCATATATTTT. Translation: CASSPLPGSEKGNTIYF. The chain is built from TRBV11-2 and TRBJ1-3, with D unresolved. The V gene's germline CDR1 is SGHAT and CDR2 FQNNGV. V was trimmed by 5 bases and J by 4 bases, leaving 21 bases between them. The CDR3 sequence is 17 residues long.

This clone was recorded only once. The V call is TRBV6-5, the J call TRBJ1-1, with D hard to call. CDR1 is MNHEY and CDR2 is SVGAGI in the germline V gene. This CDR3 spans 14 amino acids. Between the trimmed V and J ends, which lost 1 base and 4 bases, there was a span of 10 bases. The CDR3 DNA sequence: TGTGCCAGCAGTTACTTGGGGTATAGCACTGAAGCTTTCTTT. It encodes CASSYLGYSTEAFF.

The chain couples TRBV5-4 to TRBJ2-2; TRBD2 aligns across 8 bases. This CDR3 is 15 amino acids long. The V segment lost 4 bases and the J segment 4 bases; nucleotides outside the gene matches: 6. Germline loops: CDR1 SGHNT, CDR2 YYREEE (reference sequence). The CDR3, as DNA: TGTGCCAGCAGCCGGACTAGCCTCCGCACCGGGGAGCTGTTTTTT. Translating gives CASSRTSLRTGELFF.

This chain joins TRBV2 and TRBJ1-4; 7 bases are a match to TRBD1. This CDR3 region has 13 residues. Germline trimming cut 8 bases from V and 10 bases from J; bases unmatched to any gene: 10. Germline values: CDR1 SNHLY, CDR2 FYNNEI. The CDR3 reads CASAGTAGGKLFF. CDR3 sequence (DNA): TGTGCCAGCGCGGGGACAGCCGGAGGAAAACTGTTTTTT.

This clone was observed a handful of times. The chain recombines TRBV27 with TRBJ2-1; 7 bases map to TRBD2. CDR1 MNHEY and CDR2 SMNVEV come from the germline V gene (reference sequence). V lost 8 bases, J lost 6 bases, and 4 bases stayed unmatched. There are 12 residues in the CDR3. CDR3 DNA: TGTGCCAGCCGGGAGGCTGGCAATGAGCAGTTCTTC. The encoded protein is CASREAGNEQFF.

This chain connects TRBV9 to TRBJ1-6; D ambiguous. There are 16 residues in the CDR3. CDR1 and CDR2 from the germline V gene are SGDLS and YYNGEE. Trimming stripped 4 bases from V and 7 bases from J, with 18 bases between. The chain's CDR3 is CASSSQGDFRNSPLHF. As DNA, the CDR3 is TGTGCCAGCAGCTCACAAGGCGATTTTCGGAATTCACCCCTCCACTTT.

This chain uses TRBV11-2 with TRBJ2-3; TRBD2 aligns across 13 bases. The CDR3 spans 18 residues. Germline loops: CDR1 SGHAT, CDR2 FQNNGV. V gave up 3 bases and J gave up 3 bases; unmatched junction bases: 9. The CDR3 DNA sequence: TGTGCCAGCAGCTTCCAGACCGGGACTAGCGGGGTAACAGATACGCAGTATTTT. Amino acids: CASSFQTGTSGVTDTQYF.

The chain links TRBV15 to TRBJ2-1; 8 bases are shared with TRBD1. The V and J ends lost 5 bases and 7 bases, in that order; junction bases with no gene match: 4. Germline V gene lookup returns CDR1 LNHNV and CDR2 YYDKDF (reference sequence). The CDR3 is 13 amino acids. The CDR3, as DNA: TGTGCCACCAGCCGGACAGGGAGAAATGAGCAGTTCTTC. Its protein is CATSRTGRNEQFF.

This chain links TRBV30 with TRBJ1-2, with a tentative D call TRBD1 (6 bases). The V gene's germline CDR1 is GTSNPN and CDR2 SVGIG (reference sequence). The CDR3 runs to 14 residues. V was pared by 2 bases and J by 4 bases, with 14 bases between. As DNA, the CDR3 is TGTGCCTGGAGTCCGCTAGAGGGGGGCTATGGCTACACCTTC. It yields the protein CAWSPLEGGYGYTF.

This clone was observed once. The chain links TRBV5-1 to TRBJ1-1; D possibly corresponds to TRBD1 (6 bases). V dropped 0 bases and J dropped 4 bases, with 13 bases sitting between them. The CDR3 is 15 amino acids. Germline lookup yields CDR1 SGHRS and CDR2 YFSETQ. CDR3 in DNA: TGCGCCAGCAGCTTGGATCCAGGGGTAGGCACTGAAGCTTTCTTT. As protein: CASSLDPGVGTEAFF.

The chain has TRBV30 and TRBJ2-7; the match to TRBD1 covers 8 bases. CDR1 is GTSNPN, CDR2 SVGIG, per germline (reference sequence). The V gene end was trimmed by 5 bases and the J gene end by 5 bases; junction bases not matched to a gene: 11. The CDR3 is made up of 14 amino acids. CDR3 protein: CAWAKGQGPNEQYF. The DNA for the CDR3 is TGTGCCTGGGCCAAAGGACAGGGTCCCAACGAGCAGTACTTC.

The chain employs TRBV7-2 and TRBJ1-6, with unresolved D. Germline CDR1 and CDR2: SGHTA and FQGNSA. V lost 5 bases to trimming and J lost 5 bases, with 7 bases between them. The CDR3 totals 13 residues. CDR3 loop: CASSPMNNSPLHF. CDR3 in DNA: TGTGCCAGCAGCCCAATGAATAATTCACCCCTCCACTTT.

The J gene is TRBJ1-5, the V gene TRBV5-8; D gene unclear. CDR1 and CDR2 (germline): SGHTS, YDEGEE. This CDR3 region has 13 residues. Trimming stripped 2 bases from V and 5 bases from J, with 8 bases between. CDR3 residues: CASSFQAHQPQHF. The CDR3 DNA reads TGTGCCAGCAGCTTTCAAGCCCATCAGCCCCAGCATTTT.

V usage is TRBV10-3 and J usage is TRBJ2-5; D unclear. CDR3 length: 12 amino acids. V dropped 7 bases and J dropped 3 bases, with 9 bases sitting between them. Germline CDR1 is ENHRY and CDR2 is SYGVKD. This CDR3 is CAITVEKETQYF. DNA of the CDR3: TGTGCCATCACGGTCGAGAAAGAGACCCAGTACTTC.

CDR3 nucleotide sequence: TGTGCCAGCAGCTTCCCCCCCGCGGGGGTATTTGAGACCCAGTACTTC. As protein: CASSFPPAGVFETQYF. This chain uses TRBV7-2 with TRBJ2-5; 7 nucleotides agree with TRBD2. The ends lost 3 bases at V and 5 bases at J; junction bases unmatched: 12. The CDR3 consists of 16 residues. The germline V gene encodes CDR1 SGHTA and CDR2 FQGNSA.

As regards this clone: At one boundary the junction diverges from the germline segment, which might be a read error. The chain uses TRBV30 and TRBJ1-5; 7 nucleotides match TRBD1. This CDR3 has 12 amino acids. Germline V gene lookup returns CDR1 GTSNPN and CDR2 SVGIG (reference sequence). CDR3 nucleotides: TGTGCCTGGAGTGGACAGGGCCAGCCCCAGCGTTTT. It codes for CAWSGQGQPQRF.

The chain couples TRBV6-5 to TRBJ1-3, with a tentative D call TRBD1 (5 bases). This CDR3 has 13 amino acids. CDR1 is MNHEY, CDR2 SVGAGI, per germline. With 8 bases removed from V and 9 bases from J, the gap between germline ends came to 17 bases. The CDR3 here is CASANGGLITIYF. The CDR3 nucleotides read TGTGCCAGCGCCAACGGGGGATTGATCACCATATATTTT.

In DNA form, the CDR3 reads TGTGCCAGCAGCCGAGGGGGTAAGACCGGGGAGCTGTTTTTT. The encoded protein is CASSRGGKTGELFF. This chain connects TRBV5-4 to TRBJ2-2; a possible D gene is TRBD1 (6 bases). CDR3 length: 14 residues. CDR1 SGHNT and CDR2 YYREEE come from the germline V gene (reference sequence). V lost 4 bases and J 5 bases, leaving 12 bases between the germline ends.